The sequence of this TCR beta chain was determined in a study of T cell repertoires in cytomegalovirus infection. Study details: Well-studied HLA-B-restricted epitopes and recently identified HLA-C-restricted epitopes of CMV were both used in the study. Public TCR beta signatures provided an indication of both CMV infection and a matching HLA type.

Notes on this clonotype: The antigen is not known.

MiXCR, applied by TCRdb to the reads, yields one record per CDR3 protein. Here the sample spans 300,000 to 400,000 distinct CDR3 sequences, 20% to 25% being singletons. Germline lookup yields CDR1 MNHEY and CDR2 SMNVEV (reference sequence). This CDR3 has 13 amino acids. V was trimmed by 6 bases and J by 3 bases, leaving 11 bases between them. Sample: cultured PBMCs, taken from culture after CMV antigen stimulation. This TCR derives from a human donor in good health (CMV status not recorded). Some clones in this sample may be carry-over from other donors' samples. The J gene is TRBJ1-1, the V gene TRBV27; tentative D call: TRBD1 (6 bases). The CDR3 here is CASRDRHHTEAFF. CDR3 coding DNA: TGTGCCAGCAGAGACAGGCACCACACTGAAGCTTTCTTT.